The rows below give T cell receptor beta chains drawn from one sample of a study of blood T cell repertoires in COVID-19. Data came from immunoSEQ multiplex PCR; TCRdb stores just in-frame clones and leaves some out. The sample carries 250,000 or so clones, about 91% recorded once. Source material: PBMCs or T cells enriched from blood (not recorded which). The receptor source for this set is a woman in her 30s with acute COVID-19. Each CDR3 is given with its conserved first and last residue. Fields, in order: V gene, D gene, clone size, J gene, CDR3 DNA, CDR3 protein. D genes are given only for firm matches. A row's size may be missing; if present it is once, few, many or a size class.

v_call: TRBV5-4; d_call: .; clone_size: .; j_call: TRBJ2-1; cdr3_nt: TGTGCCAGCAGCTCCAAAATGTCCGGGAGTCAAAATGAGCAGTTCTTC; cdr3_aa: CASSSKMSGSQNEQFF
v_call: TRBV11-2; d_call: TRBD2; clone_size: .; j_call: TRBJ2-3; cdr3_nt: TGTGCCAGCAGCTTCACTAGCGGGAGCACAGATACGCAGTATTTT; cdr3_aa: CASSFTSGSTDTQYF
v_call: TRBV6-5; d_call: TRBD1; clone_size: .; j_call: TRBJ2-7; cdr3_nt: TGTGCCAGCACCCTAACAGGGGTAGAGCAGTACTTC; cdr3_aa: CASTLTGVEQYF
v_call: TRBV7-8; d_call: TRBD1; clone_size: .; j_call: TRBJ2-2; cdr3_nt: TGTGCCAGCAGCTTGTACCGAGGCCGGACAGGACGGAACGGGGAGCTGTTTTTT; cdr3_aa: CASSLYRGRTGRNGELFF
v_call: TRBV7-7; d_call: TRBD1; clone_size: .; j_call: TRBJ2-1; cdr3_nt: TGTGCTAGCAGCTTGTCAGGGGGCTACAATGAGCAGTTCTTC; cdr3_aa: CASSLSGGYNEQFF
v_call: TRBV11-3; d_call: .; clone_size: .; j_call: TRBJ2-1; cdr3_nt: TGTGCCAGCAGCTCCCCGAACCTCGGGGGCAATGAGCAGTTCTTC; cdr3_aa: CASSSPNLGGNEQFF
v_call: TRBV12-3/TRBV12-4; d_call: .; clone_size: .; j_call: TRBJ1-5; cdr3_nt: TGTGCCAGCAGTTTAGGAGAAACTCAGCCCCAGCATTTT; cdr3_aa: CASSLGETQPQHF
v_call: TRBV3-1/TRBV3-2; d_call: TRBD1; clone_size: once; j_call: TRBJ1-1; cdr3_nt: TGTGCCAGCAGCCAAGAGGGGACAGGGGGCGTCACTGAAGCTTTCTTT; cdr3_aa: CASSQEGTGGVTEAFF
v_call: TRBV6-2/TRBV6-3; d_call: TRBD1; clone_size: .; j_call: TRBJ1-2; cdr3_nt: TGTGCCAGCAGTCCACGGACAGGCGACGGCTACACCTTC; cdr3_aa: CASSPRTGDGYTF
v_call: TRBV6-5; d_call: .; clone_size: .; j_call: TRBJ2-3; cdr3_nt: TGTGCCAGCAGTTACTCCTCGGTCGATACGCAGTATTTT; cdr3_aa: CASSYSSVDTQYF
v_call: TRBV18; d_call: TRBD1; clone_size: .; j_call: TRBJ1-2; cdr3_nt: TGTGCCAGCTCCTCGAACAGGGGGCATAACTATGGCTACACCTTC; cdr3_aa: CASSSNRGHNYGYTF
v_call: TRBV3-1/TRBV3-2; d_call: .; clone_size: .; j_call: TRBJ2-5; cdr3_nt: TGTGCCAGCAGCGCAATAAGGACAGCTAAAGAGACCCAGTACTTC; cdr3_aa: CASSAIRTAKETQYF
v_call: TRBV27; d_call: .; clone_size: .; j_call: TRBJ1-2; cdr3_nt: TGTGCCAGCAGTGGGGCGTTACAGGCTGTGGATGGCTACACCTTC; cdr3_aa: CASSGALQAVDGYTF
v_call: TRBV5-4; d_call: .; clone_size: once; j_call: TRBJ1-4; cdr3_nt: TGTGCCAGCAGCCCCTGGACATCCCGGAATGAAAAACTGTTTTTT; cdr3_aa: CASSPWTSRNEKLFF
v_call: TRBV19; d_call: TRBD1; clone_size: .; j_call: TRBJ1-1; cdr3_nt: TGTGCCAGTAGTGTCCCCGGGACAGGGGCTAAATTT; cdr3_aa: CASSVPGTGAKF
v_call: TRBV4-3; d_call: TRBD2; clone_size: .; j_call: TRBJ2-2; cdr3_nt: TGCGCCAGCAGCCAATATCTAGCGGGGGCCTCGAACACCGGGGAGCTGTTTTTT; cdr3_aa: CASSQYLAGASNTGELFF
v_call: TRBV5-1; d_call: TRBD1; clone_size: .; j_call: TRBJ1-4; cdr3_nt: TGCGCCAGCAGCTTGGGGGACAGGGATTTGGGAAAACTGTTTTTT; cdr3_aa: CASSLGDRDLGKLFF
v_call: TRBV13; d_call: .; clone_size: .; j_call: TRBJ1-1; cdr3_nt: TGTGCCAGCAGCTTTCCGAGGCCCACTGAAGCTTTCTTT; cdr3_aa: CASSFPRPTEAFF
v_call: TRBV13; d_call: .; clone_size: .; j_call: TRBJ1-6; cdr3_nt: TGTGCCAGCAGCTTAGAGAACAATAATTCACCCCTCCACTTT; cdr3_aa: CASSLENNNSPLHF
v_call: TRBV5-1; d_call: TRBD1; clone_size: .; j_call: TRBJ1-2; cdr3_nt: TGCGCCAGCAGCTTCCGTGGACAGGGAGGTGGCTACACCTTC; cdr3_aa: CASSFRGQGGGYTF
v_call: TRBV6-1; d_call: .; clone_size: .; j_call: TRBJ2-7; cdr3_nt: TGTGCCAGCAGTGAACCCAACTACGAGCAGTACTTC; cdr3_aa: CASSEPNYEQYF
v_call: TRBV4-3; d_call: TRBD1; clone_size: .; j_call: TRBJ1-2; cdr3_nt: TGCGCCAGCAGCCCCGGGACAGGCTTGGTCTATGGCTACACCTTC; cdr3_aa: CASSPGTGLVYGYTF
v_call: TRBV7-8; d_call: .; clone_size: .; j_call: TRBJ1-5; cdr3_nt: TGTGCCAGCAGCTTAAGAGCTGACTATAGCAATCAGCCCCAGCATTTT; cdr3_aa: CASSLRADYSNQPQHF
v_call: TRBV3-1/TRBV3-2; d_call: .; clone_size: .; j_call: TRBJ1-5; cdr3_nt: TGTGCCAGCAGCCCCCGGGAATCCCAGCCCCAGCATTTT; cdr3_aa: CASSPRESQPQHF
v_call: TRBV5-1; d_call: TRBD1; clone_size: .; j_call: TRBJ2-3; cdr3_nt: TGCGCCAGCAGCTTGCCAGGGGGCGGTGGAGATACGCAGTATTTT; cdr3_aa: CASSLPGGGGDTQYF
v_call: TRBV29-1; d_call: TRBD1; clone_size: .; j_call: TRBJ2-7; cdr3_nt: TGCAGCGTCTCGACAGGGGAATACTACGAGCAGTACTTC; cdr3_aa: CSVSTGEYYEQYF
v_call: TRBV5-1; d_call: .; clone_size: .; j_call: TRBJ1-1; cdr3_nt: TGCGCCAGCAGCTTGGCCGGGGAGGGGATGAGGCCTGAAGCTTTCTTT; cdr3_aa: CASSLAGEGMRPEAFF
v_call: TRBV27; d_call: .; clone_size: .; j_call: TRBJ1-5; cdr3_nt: TGTGCCAGCAGTTTAGCGGGGGGCAATCAGCCCCAGCATTTT; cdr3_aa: CASSLAGGNQPQHF
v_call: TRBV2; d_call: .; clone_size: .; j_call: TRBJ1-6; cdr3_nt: TGTGCCAGCGGTGCGCGCTCCTATAATTCACCCCTCCACTTT; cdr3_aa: CASGARSYNSPLHF
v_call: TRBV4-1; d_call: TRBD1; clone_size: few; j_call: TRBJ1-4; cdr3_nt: TGCGCCAGCAGCCAAGGGTCAGGGGGCTATGGGGAAAAACTGTTTTTT; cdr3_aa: CASSQGSGGYGEKLFF
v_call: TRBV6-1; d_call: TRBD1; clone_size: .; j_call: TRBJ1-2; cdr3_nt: TGTGCCAGCAGTGAACTATACGGACAGGGGGCAATCGGCTACACCTTC; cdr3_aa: CASSELYGQGAIGYTF
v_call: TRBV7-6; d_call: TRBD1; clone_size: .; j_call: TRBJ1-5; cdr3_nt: TGTGCCAGCAGCTCCGGGACAGGGAAGGGTCAGCCCCAGCATTTT; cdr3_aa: CASSSGTGKGQPQHF
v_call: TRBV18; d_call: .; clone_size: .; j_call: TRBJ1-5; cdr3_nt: TGTGCCAGCTCACTGGCGGGTCAGCCCCAGCATTTT; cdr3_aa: CASSLAGQPQHF
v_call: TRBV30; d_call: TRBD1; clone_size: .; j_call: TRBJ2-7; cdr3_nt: TGTGCCTGGAGCCGGACAGGGAACGAGCAGTACTTC; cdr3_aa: CAWSRTGNEQYF
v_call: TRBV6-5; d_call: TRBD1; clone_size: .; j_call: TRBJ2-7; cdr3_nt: TGTGCCAGCAGTTATACAGGGGGCCCTGGCGGCGAGCAGTACTTC; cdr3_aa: CASSYTGGPGGEQYF
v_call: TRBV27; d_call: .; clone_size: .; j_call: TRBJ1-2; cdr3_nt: TGTGCCAGCAGTTTTGGGCTCGAGAGAGGCTACACCTTC; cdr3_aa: CASSFGLERGYTF
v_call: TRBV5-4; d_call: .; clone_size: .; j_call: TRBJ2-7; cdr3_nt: TGTGCCAGCAGCTTGGGCGGGGGCACCTACGAGCAGTACTTC; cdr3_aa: CASSLGGGTYEQYF
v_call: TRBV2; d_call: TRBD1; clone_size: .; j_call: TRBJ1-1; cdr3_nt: TGTGCCAGCAAGGGGACAGGGGATGGAGAAAGGGACACTGAAGCTTTCTTT; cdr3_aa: CASKGTGDGERDTEAFF
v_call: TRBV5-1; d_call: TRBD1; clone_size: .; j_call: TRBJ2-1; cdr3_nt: TGCGCCAGCAGCTTCTCCGGGACAGGGTCCTACAATGAGCAGTTCTTC; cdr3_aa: CASSFSGTGSYNEQFF
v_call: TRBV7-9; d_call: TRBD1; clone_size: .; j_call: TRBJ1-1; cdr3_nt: TGTGCCAGCAGCATCCCGGGACAGAGTTCCACTGAAGCTTTCTTT; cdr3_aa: CASSIPGQSSTEAFF